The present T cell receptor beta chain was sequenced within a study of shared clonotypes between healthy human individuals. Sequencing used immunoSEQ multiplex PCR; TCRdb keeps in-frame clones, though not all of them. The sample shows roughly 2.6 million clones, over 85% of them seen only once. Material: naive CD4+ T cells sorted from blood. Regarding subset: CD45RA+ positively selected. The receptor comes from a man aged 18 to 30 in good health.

CDR3 region: CASSPLGNGYTF. The CDR3 nucleotides are TGTGCCAGCTCACCACTGGGGAATGGCTACACCTTC. V and J are TRBV18 and TRBJ1-2, with D unresolved. This CDR3 has 12 residues. CDR1 is KGHSH, CDR2 LQKENI, per germline. Trimming removed 1 base from V and 6 bases from J, with 6 bases in between.